The text below deals with one T cell receptor (beta chain). The CDR3 has 16 residues. The V gene's germline CDR1 is MNHNY and CDR2 SVGAGI (reference sequence). The V end was cut by 0 bases, the J end by 4 bases, with 13 bases between. The record originates from a study of blood T cell repertoires in COVID-19. Data came from immunoSEQ multiplex PCR; TCRdb stores just in-frame clones and leaves some out. The sample carries 25,000 to 35,000 clones, 65% to 90% recorded once. This clonotype was obtained from a human donor in a cohort sampled during active COVID-19. The sample was peripheral blood. The chain carries TRBV6-6 and TRBJ1-5, with a weak D call TRBD1 (6 bases). In DNA form, the CDR3 reads TGTGCCAGCAGTTACTCGCTGGGGGCCCTAAATCAGCCCCAGCATTTT. Translated, it gives CASSYSLGALNQPQHF.